One and the same sample provided the 29 T cell receptor beta chains below, sequenced in a study of cytomegalovirus exposure and HLA in healthy donors. PCR primers comprised 60 Vbeta and 13 Jbeta primers. Produced via immunoSEQ multiplex PCR; TCRdb's table is partial and in-frame only. Its table records under 200,000 clones. Sequencing input: PBMCs. The receptors originated from a man between 25 and 39 years old in good health and CMV-seronegative.

V usage is TRBV28 and J usage is TRBJ1-4; the D gene is possibly TRBD1 (5 bases). The CDR3 contains 14 residues. The germline V gene has CDR1 MDHEN and CDR2 SYDVKM. Trimming left V 8 bases short and J 8 bases short, with 18 bases between. CDR3 amino acids: CASGGGVEDEKLFF. For the CDR3, the DNA is TGTGCCAGCGGAGGAGGGGTTGAAGACGAAAAACTGTTTTTT.

For the CDR3, the DNA is TGTGCCAGCAGCCAAGGCGGACCCCAGGAGGGTCCGCAGTATTTT. Translating gives CASSQGGPQEGPQYF. The chain combines TRBV4-2 with TRBJ2-3; D may be TRBD2 (6 bases). The germline V and J ends were trimmed by 1 base and 10 bases, with 18 bases remaining between them. In germline, CDR1 is LGHNA, CDR2 YNFKEQ. CDR3 length: 15 residues.

V gene TRBV19 combines with J gene TRBJ2-5; 8 nucleotides line up with TRBD2. The J call is doubtful: the DNA matches TRBJ2-7 better. The germline V gene encodes CDR1 LNHDA and CDR2 SQIVND (reference sequence). This CDR3 spans 17 amino acids. The CDR3 DNA reads TGTGCCAGTAGTATTAATGCTGGGACTAGAAATACCCACGAGCAGTACTTC. Its protein product is CASSINAGTRNTHEQYF.

The chain carries TRBV7-2 and TRBJ2-1; D remains ambiguous. Germline V lookup: CDR1 SGHTA, CDR2 FQGNSA. V dropped 0 bases and J dropped 8 bases, with 8 bases sitting between them. The CDR3 has 13 amino acids. Here the CDR3 DNA reads TGTGCCAGCAGCTTAGCTCAAGCTTATGAGCAGTTCTTC. Translated, it gives CASSLAQAYEQFF.

V and J are TRBV7-9 and TRBJ2-5; 11 nucleotides line up with TRBD1. The CDR3 runs 15 residues. V shed 5 bases and J 2 bases; nucleotides not matched to a gene: 4. The germline V gene has CDR1 SEHNR and CDR2 FQNEAQ (reference sequence). CDR3 sequence: CASSRRDRGQETQYF. DNA for the CDR3: TGTGCCAGCAGCCGTCGGGACAGGGGGCAAGAGACCCAGTACTTC.

The rearrangement uses TRBV6-4 and TRBJ2-7; D possibly corresponds to TRBD1 (5 bases). V lost 7 bases and J lost 0, with 10 bases in between. CDR3 size: 13 residues. CDR1 is MRHNA, CDR2 SNTAGT, per germline. CDR3 in amino acids: CASTDILSYEQYF. The CDR3 coding sequence is TGTGCCAGCACGGACATCCTCTCCTACGAGCAGTACTTC.

This CDR3 is CASSLTGQGAFNEQFF. As DNA, the CDR3 is TGTGCCAGCAGCTTAACAGGACAGGGGGCATTCAATGAGCAGTTCTTC. The chain carries TRBV11-2 and TRBJ2-1; 11 positions agree with TRBD1. CDR1 is SGHAT, CDR2 FQNNGV, per germline. The ends lost 2 bases at V and 6 bases at J; junction bases unmatched: 6. The CDR3 consists of 16 residues.

The chain uses TRBV7-8 and TRBJ1-4; D is perhaps TRBD1 (6 bases). Trimming left V 1 base short and J 10 bases short, with 19 bases between. This CDR3 comprises 16 residues. In germline, CDR1 is SGHVS, CDR2 FQNEAQ. CDR3 protein: CASSLVRGARDGKLFF. Written as DNA, the CDR3 is TGTGCCAGCAGCTTAGTCAGGGGCGCTCGAGACGGAAAACTGTTTTTT.

The chain uses TRBV7-9 and TRBJ2-1; unclear D gene. Germline-derived CDR1 and CDR2 are SEHNR and FQNEAQ (reference sequence). V lost 0 bases, J lost 5 bases, and 11 bases lay in between. The CDR3 contains 15 residues. This CDR3 reads CASSLASSIDNEQFF. Written as DNA, the CDR3 is TGTGCCAGCAGCTTAGCTAGCAGTATAGACAATGAGCAGTTCTTC.

The V call is TRBV19, the J call TRBJ2-6; 9 bases map to TRBD1. Germline V lookup: CDR1 LNHDA, CDR2 SQIVND (reference sequence). This CDR3 has 16 residues. The ends lost 5 bases at V and 4 bases at J; junction bases unmatched: 6. CDR3 DNA sequence: TGTGCCAGTAGTTCAGGACAGGGGAACGGGGCCAACGTCCTGACTTTC. It encodes CASSSGQGNGANVLTF. The entire variable domain, with the rest obtained from reference TRBV19 and TRBJ2-6, is as follows: DGGITQSPKYLFRKEGQNVTLSCEQNLNHDAMYWYRQDPGQGLRLIYYSQIVNDFQKGDIAEGYSVSREKKESFPLTVTSAQKNPTAFYLCASSSGQGNGANVLTFGAGSRLTVL.

The rearrangement uses TRBV28 and TRBJ2-7, with D possibly TRBD1 on 5 matching bases. The germline V and J ends were trimmed by 3 bases and 3 bases, with 12 bases remaining between them. The CDR3 sequence is 14 residues long. Germline V gene sequence: CDR1 MDHEN, CDR2 SYDVKM. CDR3 coding DNA: TGTGCCAGCAGTTTCAGGGCAGAGGTCTACGAGCAGTACTTC. Protein: CASSFRAEVYEQYF.

This chain links TRBV30 with TRBJ1-1; D unresolved. The ends were cut back, 4 bases at V and 10 bases at J, with 10 bases in the middle. Per germline, CDR1 GTSNPN and CDR2 SVGIG (reference sequence). This CDR3 spans 10 amino acids. The CDR3 protein is CAWIEFGAFF. In DNA form, the CDR3 reads TGTGCCTGGATTGAGTTTGGAGCTTTCTTT.

The chain has TRBV10-2 and TRBJ2-7; 7 positions match TRBD2. The CDR3 extends over 15 amino acids. CDR1 is WSHSY, CDR2 SAAADI, per germline. V was clipped by 8 bases and J by 0 bases; unmatched bases: 10. CDR3 nucleotide sequence: TGCGCCAGCCGATATACAGGCGGGAGCTCCTACGAGCAGTACTTC. Protein sequence: CASRYTGGSSYEQYF.

V is TRBV6-6 and J is TRBJ1-2, with D tentatively TRBD1 (6 bases). Trimming shortened V by 6 bases and J by 7 bases, and 18 bases separated the two germline ends. This CDR3 has 14 residues. Germline V gives CDR1 MNHNY, CDR2 SVGAGI (reference sequence). CDR3 region: CASRLTGDLFGYTF. Here the CDR3 DNA reads TGTGCCAGCAGATTGACAGGAGACCTATTTGGCTACACCTTC.

The chain carries TRBV9 and TRBJ1-2; D gene uncertain. The ends were cut back, 0 bases at V and 7 bases at J, with 10 bases in the middle. In germline, CDR1 is SGDLS, CDR2 YYNGEE. This CDR3 contains 13 residues. CDR3 DNA sequence: TGTGCCAGCAGCGTAGCCCCCGGTTCTGGCTACACCTTC. This codes for CASSVAPGSGYTF.

The chain couples TRBV10-2 to TRBJ1-2, with 11 bases matching TRBD1. The ends lost 4 bases at V and 8 bases at J; junction bases unmatched: 0. The V gene's germline CDR1 is WSHSY and CDR2 SAAADI. The CDR3 runs to 12 residues. The CDR3 DNA follows: TGCGCCAGCAGTGGGACAGGGGGCGGCTACACCTTC. Residues: CASSGTGGGYTF.

V and J are TRBV18 and TRBJ1-2, with a weak D call TRBD1 (5 bases). This CDR3 has 13 amino acids. The ends were cut back, 3 bases at V and 4 bases at J, with 9 bases in the middle. Germline assignment: CDR1 KGHSH and CDR2 LQKENI. DNA of the CDR3: TGTGCCAGCTCACCGATAGACAGCTATGGCTACACCTTC. It yields the protein CASSPIDSYGYTF.

The chain employs TRBV12-2 and TRBJ2-1; whether TRBD2, the table's D call, matches the DNA was not checked. TRBV12-2 is a pseudogene locus. This CDR3 spans 15 amino acids. CDR3 DNA: TGTGCAAGTCGCTTAAAACTAGCGGGAGGCAATGAGCAGTTCTTC. Translated: CASRLKLAGGNEQFF.

With respect to this clone: Other DNA sequences in this specimen translate into the identical CDR3. V is TRBV5-1 and J is TRBJ1-1; D may be TRBD1 (5 bases). CDR3 length equals 13 residues. V was clipped by 2 bases and J by 5 bases, with 10 bases between them. Per the germline V gene, CDR1 is SGHRS and CDR2 is YFSETQ. The chain's CDR3 is CASSLDSYTEAFF. For the CDR3, the DNA is TGCGCCAGCAGCTTAGACAGCTATACTGAAGCTTTCTTT.

The CDR3 here is CASSLAFAGYQPQHF. The DNA of the CDR3 is TGTGCCAGCAGCTTGGCCTTCGCAGGGTATCAGCCCCAGCATTTT. The V gene is TRBV5-5, the J gene TRBJ1-5, with a tentative D call TRBD1 (5 bases). This CDR3 region has 15 residues. Per the germline V gene, CDR1 is SGHKS and CDR2 is YYEKEE (reference sequence). Trimming removed 0 bases from V and 5 bases from J, with 12 bases in between. Full variable domain (outside the CDR3, taken from reference TRBV5-5 and TRBJ1-5): DAGVTQSPTHLIKTRGQQVTLRCSPISGHKSVSWYQQVLGQGPQFIFQYYEKEERGRGNFPDRFSARQFPNYSSELNVNALLLGDSALYLCASSLAFAGYQPQHFGDGTRLSIL.

This rearrangement joins TRBV5-1 to TRBJ1-2; D possibly corresponds to TRBD1 (5 bases). This CDR3 comprises 15 residues. In germline, CDR1 is SGHRS, CDR2 YFSETQ. V was clipped by 0 bases and J by 8 bases, with 17 bases between them. The CDR3 region is CASSLDPGGGSGYTF. The DNA for the CDR3 is TGCGCCAGCAGCTTGGATCCCGGGGGGGGTAGCGGCTACACCTTC.

The CDR3 DNA reads as TGTGCCACCAGCAGAGGGAGTCGTAGAATTACCTACGAGCAGTACTTC. The encoded protein is CATSRGSRRITYEQYF. This chain links TRBV15 with TRBJ2-7; no clear D gene. This CDR3 has 16 residues. From germline, CDR1 is LNHNV and CDR2 YYDKDF (reference sequence). V dropped 1 base and J dropped 2 bases, with 15 bases sitting between them.

The CDR3 nucleotides are TGCGCCAGCAGCTTGGGGCAGGGGGCGGGAACTGAAGCTTTCTTT. Protein sequence: CASSLGQGAGTEAFF. The chain is built from TRBV5-1 and TRBJ1-1; 8 bases line up with TRBD1. V gave up 0 bases and J gave up 5 bases; unmatched junction bases: 6. The CDR3 is 15 residues long. The germline V gene has CDR1 SGHRS and CDR2 YFSETQ.

The chain combines TRBV9 with TRBJ2-3; 7 nucleotides agree with TRBD2. Trimming at V came to 10 bases and at J to 4 bases, leaving 12 bases not matched to a gene. Germline CDR1 reads SGDLS; CDR2 reads YYNGEE. The CDR3 runs 14 residues. DNA of the CDR3: TGTGCCGTACAAGGGAGGGCGGTCCCAGATACGCAGTATTTT. Translated: CAVQGRAVPDTQYF.

The rearrangement uses TRBV7-9 and TRBJ1-2, with a possible D match to TRBD1 (6 bases). CDR3 size: 18 residues. CDR1 SEHNR and CDR2 FQNEAQ come from the germline V gene (reference sequence). The ends were cut back, 1 base at V and 7 bases at J, with 25 bases in the middle. CDR3 loop: CASSLGPQRGIIPGGYTF. In DNA form, the CDR3 reads TGTGCCAGCAGCTTAGGACCACAGAGGGGGATCATCCCCGGTGGCTACACCTTC.

This chain connects TRBV5-4 to TRBJ2-1; TRBD2 matches at 10 bases. CDR1 and CDR2 from the germline V gene are SGHNT and YYREEE (reference sequence). The CDR3 has 18 amino acids. V lost 1 base and J lost 6; bases outside the gene matches: 13. The CDR3 coding sequence is TGTGCCAGCAGCTTGTCGCTAGCGGGAGTACGACGTTTCAATGAGCAGTTCTTC. Translation gives CASSLSLAGVRRFNEQFF.

The genes are TRBV25-1 and TRBJ2-5; D may be TRBD1 (6 bases). V lost 3 bases, J lost 4 bases, and 15 bases lay in between. The CDR3 is 15 residues long. The germline V gene encodes CDR1 MGHDK and CDR2 SYGVNS. The CDR3 sequence is CASSDPGLGGETQYF. The CDR3 DNA follows: TGTGCCAGCAGTGATCCAGGGCTAGGGGGAGAGACCCAGTACTTC.

In DNA form, the CDR3 reads TGTGCCAGCAATCCCGGGACTAGAGTCTATGAGCAGTTCTTC. As protein: CASNPGTRVYEQFF. The chain links TRBV5-4 to TRBJ2-1; 8 bases fit TRBD2. Trimming took 6 bases from V and 8 from J; bases not matched to a gene: 10. CDR1 and CDR2 (germline): SGHNT, YYREEE (reference sequence). The CDR3 totals 14 residues. Supplemented by reference TRBV5-4 and TRBJ2-1, the full variable domain reads ETGVTQSPTHLIKTRGQQVTLRCSSQSGHNTVSWYQQALGQGPQFIFQYYREEENGRGNFPPRFSGLQFPNYSSELNVNALELDDSALYLCASNPGTRVYEQFFGPGTRLTVL.

This chain links TRBV6-1 with TRBJ1-2; D is possibly TRBD1 (6 bases). CDR1 and CDR2 from the germline V gene are MNHNS and SASEGT. V lost 4 bases to trimming and J lost 0 bases, with 12 bases between them. The CDR3 is 15 amino acids. Here the CDR3 reads CASSVRTEANYGYTF. As DNA, the CDR3 is TGTGCCAGCAGTGTACGGACAGAAGCTAACTATGGCTACACCTTC.